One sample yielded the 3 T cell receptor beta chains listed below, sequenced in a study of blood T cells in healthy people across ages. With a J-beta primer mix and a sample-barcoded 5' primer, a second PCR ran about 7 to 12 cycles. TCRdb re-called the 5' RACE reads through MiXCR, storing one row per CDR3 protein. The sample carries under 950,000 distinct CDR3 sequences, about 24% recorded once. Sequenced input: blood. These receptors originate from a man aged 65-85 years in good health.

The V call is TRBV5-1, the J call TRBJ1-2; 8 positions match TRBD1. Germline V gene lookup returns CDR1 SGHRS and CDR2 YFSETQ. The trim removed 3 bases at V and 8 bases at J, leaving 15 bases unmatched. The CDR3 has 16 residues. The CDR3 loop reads CASSSTVPDRGGGYTF. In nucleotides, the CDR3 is TGCGCCAGCAGCTCGACCGTTCCCGACAGGGGTGGCGGCTACACCTTC.

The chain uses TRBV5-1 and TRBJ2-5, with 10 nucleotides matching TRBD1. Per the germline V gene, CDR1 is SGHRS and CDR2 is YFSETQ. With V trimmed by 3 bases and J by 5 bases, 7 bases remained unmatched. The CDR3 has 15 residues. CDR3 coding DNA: TGCGCCAGCAGCTCGACAGGGGGCTATCTCGAGACCCAGTACTTC. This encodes CASSSTGGYLETQYF. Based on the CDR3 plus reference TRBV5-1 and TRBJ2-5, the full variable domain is KAGVTQTPRYLIKTRGQQVTLSCSPISGHRSVSWYQQTPGQGLQFLFEYFSETQRNKGNFPGRFSGRQFSNSRSEMNVSTLELGDSALYLCASSSTGGYLETQYFGPGTRLLVL.

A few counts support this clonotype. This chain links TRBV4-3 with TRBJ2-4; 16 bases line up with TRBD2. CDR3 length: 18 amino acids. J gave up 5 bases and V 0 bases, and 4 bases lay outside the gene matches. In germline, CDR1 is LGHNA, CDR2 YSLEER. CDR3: CASSQDGTSGRVENIQYF. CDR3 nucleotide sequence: TGCGCCAGCAGCCAAGATGGGACTAGCGGGAGGGTTGAAAACATTCAGTACTTC.